Below, 31 T cell receptor beta chains from the same sample are listed, as sequenced in a study of T-cell reconstitution after alpha-beta-depleted transplantation in children. Preparation of the TCRbeta library was carried out with unique molecular identifiers. TCRdb re-called the PCR reads with MiXCR, one entry per CDR3 protein. This table holds about 460,000 distinct CDR3 sequences, 11% found once. The source was PBMCs, mostly from graft donor cells, collected 180 days after TCRalphabeta/CD19-depleted stem cell transplant. The receptors shown here come from a female patient between 2 and 15 years old who had a stem cell transplant for aplastic anemia, so the T cells may come from the graft donor.

This chain joins TRBV12-3 or TRBV12-4 and TRBJ1-3; no reliable D call. The ends were cut back, 3 bases at V and 2 bases at J, with 11 bases in the middle. This CDR3 spans 15 amino acids. The CDR3 loop is CASSFLSGAGNTIYF. The CDR3 DNA is TGTGCCAGCAGTTTCTTGTCTGGAGCTGGAAACACCATATATTTT.

This clonotype appeared a few times. This rearrangement joins TRBV7-9 to TRBJ2-5; D may be TRBD1 (5 bases). The germline V gene has CDR1 SEHNR and CDR2 FQNEAQ (reference sequence). V lost 3 bases to trimming and J lost 5 bases, with 16 bases between them. This CDR3 spans 15 amino acids. The CDR3 DNA follows: TGTGCCAGCAGCTTTCCGGCAGGGTTTACGGAGACCCAGTACTTC. Protein sequence: CASSFPAGFTETQYF.

V gene TRBV29-1 combines with J gene TRBJ2-1; TRBD2 matches 14 bases. Germline V gene sequence: CDR1 SQVTM, CDR2 ANQGSEA. J was trimmed by 7 bases and V by 7 bases; bases with no gene match: 12. The CDR3 contains 16 residues. CDR3 bases: TGCAGCGCCGGGACTAGCGGGAGACTATTGAAGAATGAGCAGTTCTTC. Amino acids: CSAGTSGRLLKNEQFF.

The chain couples TRBV9 to TRBJ2-1; 7 positions match TRBD2. This CDR3 region has 15 residues. The V and J ends lost 5 bases and 0 bases, in that order; junction bases with no gene match: 5. Germline V gene lookup returns CDR1 SGDLS and CDR2 YYNGEE. The CDR3 region is CASSTSASSYNEQFF. The DNA of the CDR3 is TGTGCCAGCAGTACTAGCGCCAGCTCCTACAATGAGCAGTTCTTC.

The rearrangement joins TRBV7-2 to TRBJ1-1; possible D gene TRBD1, 5 bases. V gave up 3 bases and J gave up 7 bases, with 12 bases separating them. Germline-derived CDR1 and CDR2 are SGHTA and FQGNSA. The CDR3 covers 13 residues. CDR3 nucleotide sequence: TGTGCCAGCAGCTTGGTCGGCGGGGGTGAAGCTTTCTTT. Translating it yields CASSLVGGGEAFF. Complete variable domain (other parts from reference TRBV7-2 and TRBJ1-1): GAGVSQSPSNKVTEKGKDVELRCDPISGHTALYWYRQSLGQGLEFLIYFQGNSAPDKSGLPSDRFSAERTGGSVSTLTIQRTQQEDSAVYLCASSLVGGGEAFFGQGTRLTVV.

The chain employs TRBV6-5 and TRBJ1-1, with 9 bases fitting TRBD1. Trimming removed 2 bases from V and 0 bases from J; junction bases left unmatched: 4. This CDR3 has 16 amino acids. Germline CDR1 MNHEY, CDR2 SVGAGI. The CDR3 DNA follows: TGTGCCAGCAGTTACCGATGGACAGGGGTGAACACTGAAGCTTTCTTT. It translates to CASSYRWTGVNTEAFF.

V usage is TRBV20-1 and J usage is TRBJ2-7, with D maybe TRBD1 (6 bases). V lost 3 bases to trimming and J lost 2 bases, with 14 bases between them. Germline CDR1 and CDR2: DFQATT and SNEGSKA (reference sequence). This CDR3 has 14 residues. The DNA of the CDR3 is TGCAGTGCTAGGGGCCAGGGGTTGACCTACGAGCAGTACTTC. Protein: CSARGQGLTYEQYF.

The CDR3 region has the DNA TGCGCCAGCAGCGCCGGGACAGGGGTCAATCAGCCCCAGCATTTT. Residues: CASSAGTGVNQPQHF. The chain recombines TRBV5-1 with TRBJ1-5; 10 positions match TRBD1. V lost 4 bases, J lost 3 bases, and 4 bases stayed unmatched. From germline, CDR1 is SGHRS and CDR2 YFSETQ. The CDR3 consists of 15 residues.

V and J are TRBV12-3 or TRBV12-4 and TRBJ1-1; TRBD1 might be the D (5 bases). CDR3 length equals 12 residues. V gave up 6 bases and J gave up 10 bases, with 15 bases separating them. CDR3 region: CASRSGLPGAFF. The CDR3 DNA follows: TGTGCCAGCAGGTCGGGACTCCCGGGAGCTTTCTTT.

This clonotype appeared a few times. V gene TRBV20-1 combines with J gene TRBJ1-2; tentative D call: TRBD1 (6 bases). Trimming cost V 0 bases and J 2 bases, with 10 bases left between them. The CDR3 runs 14 residues. The germline V gene encodes CDR1 DFQATT and CDR2 SNEGSKA (reference sequence). DNA for the CDR3: TGCAGTGCTAGAGATGTCACAGGGAACTATGGCTACACCTTC. It yields the protein CSARDVTGNYGYTF.

This clonotype was seen many times. V is TRBV14 and J is TRBJ1-2; D is unclear. V was trimmed by 2 bases and J by 5 bases, leaving 6 bases between them. CDR3 length equals 12 residues. Germline V lookup: CDR1 SGHDN, CDR2 FVKESK. The CDR3 coding sequence is TGTGCCAGCAGCCAATACAGATATGGCTACACCTTC. It specifies CASSQYRYGYTF.

This clonotype was seen many times. The V and J genes are TRBV15 and TRBJ2-7; D is ambiguous. In germline, CDR1 is LNHNV, CDR2 YYDKDF (reference sequence). Deletions cut 3 bases from V and 4 bases from J, with 16 bases between. This CDR3 has 15 residues. The CDR3 DNA sequence: TGTGCCACCAGCAGTACGACTGGACGGGCTTACGAGCAGTACGTC. This encodes CATSSTTGRAYEQYV.

This sequence joins TRBV27 and TRBJ1-3; D uncertain. This CDR3 region has 17 residues. The V end was cut by 6 bases, the J end by 0 bases, with 18 bases between. Per germline, CDR1 MNHEY and CDR2 SMNVEV (reference sequence). The CDR3 spells CASRETGRSHSGNTIYF. CDR3 nucleotides: TGTGCCAGCAGAGAGACCGGACGGTCCCACTCTGGAAACACCATATATTTT.

This clonotype has a handful of counts. The V and J genes are TRBV7-2 and TRBJ2-7, with D hard to call. CDR3 length equals 14 residues. The V and J ends lost 4 bases and 7 bases respectively, with 17 bases between them. The germline CDR1 and CDR2 sequences are SGHTA and FQGNSA. CDR3 region: CASSSNPRSWEQYV. The DNA of the CDR3 is TGTGCCAGCAGCTCGAATCCTAGGTCTTGGGAGCAGTACGTC.

This clonotype has a handful of counts. The chain is built from TRBV27 and TRBJ2-7, with D unresolved. The germline CDR1 and CDR2 sequences are MNHEY and SMNVEV (reference sequence). The CDR3 is 16 residues long. V was pared by 2 bases and J by 1 base, with 15 bases between. The CDR3 here is CASSLSSSTNSYEQYF. CDR3 sequence (DNA): TGTGCCAGCAGTTTAAGTAGCAGTACCAATTCCTACGAGCAGTACTTC.

This clonotype appeared a few times. The genes are TRBV6-2 or TRBV6-3 and TRBJ2-7, with D possibly being TRBD1 or TRBD2 (5 bases each). The CDR3 sequence is 17 residues long. The germline gives CDR1 MNHEY, CDR2 SVGEGT. Trimming cost V 4 bases and J 2 bases, with 21 bases left between them. CDR3 nucleotides: TGTGCCAGCAGTTCGCCGCGATCGGGACCCCTAGCCTACGAGCAGTACTTC. Its protein is CASSSPRSGPLAYEQYF.

This clonotype was observed many times. This chain links TRBV12-3 or TRBV12-4 with TRBJ2-7; D gene ambiguous. Deletions cut 6 bases from V and 0 bases from J, with 9 bases between. The CDR3 is 13 amino acids. CDR3 region: CASSSGTSYEQYV. The CDR3 region has the DNA TGTGCCAGCAGCTCGGGCACCTCCTACGAGCAGTACGTC.

This clonotype turned up a few times. The genes are TRBV14 and TRBJ2-1; 8 positions match TRBD2. Trimming cost V 0 bases and J 8 bases; bases outside gene matches: 0. Looked up from germline, CDR1 is SGHDN and CDR2 is FVKESK. The CDR3 covers 13 residues. The CDR3 reads CASSQEGLDEQFF. DNA for the CDR3: TGTGCCAGCAGCCAAGAGGGACTAGATGAGCAGTTCTTC.

In regard to this clonotype: This may be a read error, as it is one base from a much larger clone. The genes are TRBV7-2 and TRBJ2-4; D gene ambiguous. The CDR3 sequence is 15 residues long. Looked up from germline, CDR1 is SGHTA and CDR2 is FQGNSA. CDR3 sequence: CASSLARATKNSQYF. The CDR3 region has the DNA TGTGCCAGCAGCTTAGCTCGGGCGACCAAAAACAGTCAGTACTTC.

This clonotype was counted only a few times. The V and J genes are TRBV7-2 and TRBJ2-7; 9 nucleotides align to TRBD1. Germline lookup yields CDR1 SGHTA and CDR2 FQGNSA. This CDR3 comprises 16 residues. V was clipped by 3 bases and J by 1 base; unmatched bases: 7. The CDR3 protein is CASSFASGTGSYEQYF. The CDR3 nucleotides read TGTGCCAGCAGCTTCGCCTCCGGGACAGGGTCCTACGAGCAGTACTTC.

This clonotype has just a few counts. The chain uses TRBV9 and TRBJ1-2; D is possibly TRBD1 (6 bases). CDR1 and CDR2 from the germline V gene are SGDLS and YYNGEE. With 0 bases removed from V and 5 bases from J, the gap between germline ends came to 11 bases. The CDR3 is 14 amino acids. The CDR3 sequence is CASSVAGQSYGYTF. CDR3 nucleotides: TGTGCCAGCAGCGTAGCCGGACAGTCTTATGGCTACACCTTC.

This clonotype was seen at least ten times. J is TRBJ2-5 and V is TRBV5-1; 9 bases map to TRBD2. Germline CDR1 and CDR2: SGHRS and YFSETQ. The CDR3 is 15 amino acids. V was clipped by 6 bases and J by 4 bases; unmatched bases: 10. The CDR3 DNA reads as TGCGCCAGCATTCCCGGACTAGCGACCAGAGAGACCCAGTACTTC. As protein: CASIPGLATRETQYF.

The rearrangement uses TRBV11-2 and TRBJ2-4; the match to TRBD2 covers 13 bases. V trimming: 5 bases; J trimming: 5 bases; junction bases outside the gene matches: 12. The length of the CDR3 is 18 residues. Germline V gene lookup returns CDR1 SGHAT and CDR2 FQNNGV. This CDR3 is CASSLRLAGGEEENIQYF. CDR3 sequence (DNA): TGTGCCAGCAGCCTCCGACTAGCGGGAGGTGAGGAGGAAAACATTCAGTACTTC. Using reference TRBV11-2 and TRBJ2-4 for the parts outside the CDR3, the full variable domain is EAGVAQSPRYKIIEKRQSVAFWCNPISGHATLYWYQQILGQGPKLLIQFQNNGVVDDSQLPKDRFSAERLKGVDSTLKIQPAKLEDSAVYLCASSLRLAGGEEENIQYFGAGTRLSVL.

This clonotype occurred many times. The chain employs TRBV5-1 and TRBJ2-1, with 11 bases lining up with TRBD2. J lost 5 bases, V lost 5 bases, and 6 bases had no gene match. The CDR3 has 15 residues. The V gene's germline CDR1 is SGHRS and CDR2 YFSETQ. The CDR3 DNA reads TGCGCCAGCAGATTAGCGGGAGGGCCGGACAATGAGCAGTTCTTC. Its translation: CASRLAGGPDNEQFF.

V is TRBV11-2 and J is TRBJ2-4; tentatively, D is TRBD1 (5 bases). Per germline, CDR1 SGHAT and CDR2 FQNNGV. V was clipped by 5 bases and J by 8 bases, with 13 bases between them. The CDR3 is 13 residues long. The CDR3: CASSAQGRDIQYF. CDR3 DNA sequence: TGTGCCAGCAGCGCCCAGGGTAGGGACATTCAGTACTTC.

The chain uses TRBV15 and TRBJ2-4; unclear D gene. V was clipped by 0 bases and J by 9 bases, with 6 bases between them. The CDR3 covers 12 residues. Germline V gene lookup returns CDR1 LNHNV and CDR2 YYDKDF (reference sequence). The CDR3 nucleotides are TGTGCCACCAGCAGAGAGGGTCCCATTCAGTACTTC. It specifies CATSREGPIQYF.

There are a few counts of this clonotype. The chain is built from TRBV5-6 and TRBJ2-7; TRBD1 matches 7 bases. CDR3 length: 16 residues. J lost 3 bases, V lost 3 bases, and 12 bases had no gene match. Germline V gives CDR1 SGHDT, CDR2 YYEEEE. This chain's CDR3 is CASSSLQGVLIYEQYF. The CDR3 region has the DNA TGTGCCAGCAGCTCGCTGCAGGGGGTCTTAATCTACGAGCAGTACTTC.

This clonotype turned up a few times. The CDR3 nucleotides read TGTGCCAGCAGCCCCGATTCACAGGGGACCGTTTGGGAGCAGTACTTC. Translating gives CASSPDSQGTVWEQYF. The chain has TRBV6-1 and TRBJ2-7, with TRBD1 identical over 7 bases. V trimming: 6 bases; J trimming: 7 bases; junction bases outside the gene matches: 18. Germline CDR1 reads MNHNS; CDR2 reads SASEGT. The CDR3 runs to 16 residues.

This clonotype appeared a few times. V gene TRBV7-9 combines with J gene TRBJ1-3; D remains unclear. The V end was cut by 1 base, the J end by 4 bases, with 8 bases between. This CDR3 is 14 amino acids long. Germline CDR1 SEHNR, CDR2 FQNEAQ (reference sequence). This CDR3 reads CASSLEGPGNTIYF. CDR3 in DNA: TGTGCCAGCAGCTTAGAGGGTCCGGGAAACACCATATATTTT.

This sequence joins TRBV30 and TRBJ2-3; D possibly matches TRBD1 or TRBD2 (5 bases each). Trimming shortened V by 6 bases and J by 3 bases, and 13 bases separated the two germline ends. This CDR3 comprises 13 residues. Germline V gene data show CDR1 as GTSNPN and CDR2 as SVGIG (reference sequence). The CDR3: CACDRGWTDTQYF. DNA of the CDR3: TGTGCCTGTGACAGAGGGTGGACAGATACGCAGTATTTT.

The CDR3 reads CASSYSRGNNQPQHF. As DNA, the CDR3 is TGTGCCAGCAGTTACTCGAGAGGGAACAATCAGCCCCAGCATTTT. The chain is built from TRBV6-5 and TRBJ1-5; no definite D call. The V gene's germline CDR1 is MNHEY and CDR2 SVGAGI. The CDR3 runs 15 residues. Deletions cut 0 bases from V and 3 bases from J, with 9 bases between.